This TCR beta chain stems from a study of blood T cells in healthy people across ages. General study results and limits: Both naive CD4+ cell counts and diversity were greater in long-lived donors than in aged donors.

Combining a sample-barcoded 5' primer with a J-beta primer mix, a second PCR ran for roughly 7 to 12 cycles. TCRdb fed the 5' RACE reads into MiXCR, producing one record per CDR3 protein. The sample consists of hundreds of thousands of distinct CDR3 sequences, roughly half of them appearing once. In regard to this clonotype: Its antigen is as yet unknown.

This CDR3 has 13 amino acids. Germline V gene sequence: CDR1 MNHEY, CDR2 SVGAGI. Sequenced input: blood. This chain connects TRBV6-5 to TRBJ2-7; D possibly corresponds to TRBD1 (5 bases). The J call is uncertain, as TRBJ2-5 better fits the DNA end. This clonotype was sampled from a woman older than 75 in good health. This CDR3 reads CASAWQGGETQYF. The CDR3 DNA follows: TGTGCCAGCGCTTGGCAGGGTGGAGAGACCCAGTACTTC.